This TCR beta chain originates from a study of T cell clonality in common variable immunodeficiency. Only in-frame clones appear in the TCRdb table, and some are missing; sequencing was by immunoSEQ multiplex PCR. Singletons are absent from the sample, which has about 74,000 clones. V was clipped by 5 bases and J by 1 base, with 12 bases between them. This CDR3 has 14 residues. Germline V lookup: CDR1 MNHEY, CDR2 SVGEGT. This clone was observed at least ten times. The read terminates 3 residues ahead of where the CDR3 ends, so the germline J gene completes it. The rearrangement joins TRBV6-2 or TRBV6-3 to TRBJ2-7, with D perhaps TRBD1 (5 bases). The clonotype was recovered from a person aged 18 to 70 in good health. Sequenced: peripheral blood mononuclear cells. Partial CDR3 DNA: TGTGCCAGCAGTCCGAGGACACTTTCCTACGAG. It encodes CASSPRTLSYE. The whole CDR3 sequence reads CASSPRTLSYEQYF.